These 21 T cell receptor beta chains came from one sample sequenced in a study of CD4 T cell repertoires in COVID-19. Clones were sequenced by immunoSEQ multiplex PCR, and TCRdb holds only the in-frame ones, with some missing. The sample holds some 80,000 clones, roughly 85% seen once. Sequenced here: CD4+ T cells from peripheral blood, sampled after recovery from COVID-19. These TCRs come from a human donor who had COVID-19.

The J gene is TRBJ1-5, the V gene TRBV21-1; no check of the table's D call, TRBD1, against the DNA was made. TRBV21-1 is marked as a pseudogene. The CDR3 is 15 residues long. DNA of the CDR3: TGTGCCAGCAGTTCTGACGACAGACACAATCAGCCCCAGCATTTT. Translated, it gives CASSSDDRHNQPQHF.

The genes are TRBV2 and TRBJ1-2, with D hard to call. The CDR3 is 13 amino acids. The germline gives CDR1 SNHLY, CDR2 FYNNEI. The germline V and J ends were trimmed by 3 bases and 7 bases, with 12 bases remaining between them. This CDR3 reads CASSEMGGGGYTF. DNA for the CDR3: TGTGCCAGCAGTGAGATGGGAGGAGGTGGCTACACCTTC.

The CDR3 region has the DNA TGTGCCAGCAGCCCCGGGACATCTAATGGCTACACCTTC. It is translated as CASSPGTSNGYTF. The genes are TRBV11-2 and TRBJ1-2; TRBD1 might be the D (6 bases). CDR1 and CDR2 (germline): SGHAT, FQNNGV. CDR3 length: 13 residues. The ends were cut back, 5 bases at V and 6 bases at J, with 13 bases in the middle. Together with reference TRBV11-2 and TRBJ1-2, the CDR3 gives the full variable domain: EAGVAQSPRYKIIEKRQSVAFWCNPISGHATLYWYQQILGQGPKLLIQFQNNGVVDDSQLPKDRFSAERLKGVDSTLKIQPAKLEDSAVYLCASSPGTSNGYTFGSGTRLTVV.

V usage is TRBV19 and J usage is TRBJ1-1; 9 bases align to TRBD1. V shed 6 bases, J shed 0 bases, and the junction held 5 bases outside the gene matches. Germline V lookup: CDR1 LNHDA, CDR2 SQIVND (reference sequence). This CDR3 has 15 amino acids. CDR3 protein: CASSLQGAMNTEAFF. The CDR3 DNA sequence: TGTGCCAGTAGCCTACAGGGGGCCATGAACACTGAAGCTTTCTTT.

This chain connects TRBV28 to TRBJ1-5; no firm D call. This CDR3 region has 12 residues. Trimming took off 4 bases at V and 4 bases at J, with 5 bases between the two ends. CDR1 MDHEN and CDR2 SYDVKM come from the germline V gene. The CDR3 is CASSSQNQPQHF. As DNA, the CDR3 is TGTGCCAGCAGTTCCCAGAATCAGCCCCAGCATTTT.

This clone was counted only a few times. The chain is built from TRBV28 and TRBJ1-6; perhaps TRBD1 as D (6 bases). V dropped 2 bases and J dropped 5 bases, with 7 bases sitting between them. This CDR3 has 14 residues. Germline assignment: CDR1 MDHEN and CDR2 SYDVKM. The CDR3 loop reads CASSLGQNNSPLHF. CDR3 bases: TGTGCCAGCAGTTTAGGACAGAATAATTCACCCCTCCACTTT. Supplemented by reference TRBV28 and TRBJ1-6, the full variable domain reads DVKVTQSSRYLVKRTGEKVFLECVQDMDHENMFWYRQDPGLGLRLIYFSYDVKMKEKGDIPEGYSVSREKKERFSLILESASTNQTSMYLCASSLGQNNSPLHFGNGTRLTVT.

The gene calls are TRBV12-3 or TRBV12-4 and TRBJ1-5, with unresolved D. Trimming pared 3 bases from V and 4 bases from J, leaving 7 bases between. This CDR3 is built from 13 residues. CDR3 bases: TGTGCCAGCAGTTTTGAAGAGAATCAGCCCCAGCATTTT. Translated: CASSFEENQPQHF.

This clone was counted only a few times. The chain is built from TRBV7-9 and TRBJ2-5; no clear D gene. Germline V gene data show CDR1 as SEHNR and CDR2 as FQNEAQ (reference sequence). The CDR3 has 14 amino acids. Deletions cut 3 bases from V and 2 bases from J, with 10 bases between. The chain's CDR3 is CASSLNGPQETQYF. Here the CDR3 DNA reads TGTGCCAGCAGCTTGAACGGTCCTCAAGAGACCCAGTACTTC.

The rearrangement uses TRBV6-5 and TRBJ2-2; unclear D gene. Trimming shortened V by 1 base and J by 7 bases, and 7 bases separated the two germline ends. This CDR3 comprises 13 residues. From germline, CDR1 is MNHEY and CDR2 SVGAGI. The CDR3 nucleotides are TGTGCCAGCAGTTACTTCCAACGCGGGGAGCTGTTTTTT. This sequence encodes CASSYFQRGELFF.

The chain has TRBV5-6 and TRBJ2-5; 8 nucleotides match TRBD2. The CDR3 contains 14 residues. V dropped 6 bases and J dropped 6; count of bases not matched to a gene: 10. Germline lookup yields CDR1 SGHDT and CDR2 YYEEEE. Here the CDR3 DNA reads TGTGCCAGCACCGTCGGGGGGGGAGCAAAGACCCAGTACTTC. Encoded protein: CASTVGGGAKTQYF.

The CDR3 spells CASSSFLRDEGAGELFF. In nucleotides, the CDR3 is TGTGCCAGCAGCTCATTTTTAAGGGATGAGGGAGCCGGGGAGCTGTTTTTT. The chain employs TRBV11-2 and TRBJ2-2, with D tentatively TRBD2 (5 bases). V was shortened by 4 bases and J by 6 bases, with 21 bases between the two germline ends. CDR3 length: 17 residues. Germline CDR1 and CDR2: SGHAT and FQNNGV.

This chain links TRBV28 with TRBJ1-5; possible D gene TRBD1, 5 bases. V was clipped by 6 bases and J by 3 bases, with 9 bases between them. Germline values: CDR1 MDHEN, CDR2 SYDVKM. The CDR3 extends over 13 amino acids. The CDR3: CASSRDPNQPQHF. CDR3 in DNA: TGTGCCAGCAGCCGGGACCCCAATCAGCCCCAGCATTTT.

CDR3 protein: CASKPKGGWNEQFF. CDR3 nucleotide sequence: TGTGCCAGCAAACCTAAAGGGGGATGGAATGAGCAGTTCTTC. The chain couples TRBV6-5 to TRBJ2-1; D may be TRBD1 (6 bases). CDR1 MNHEY and CDR2 SVGAGI come from the germline V gene. The CDR3 totals 14 residues. Trimming left V 7 bases short and J 7 bases short, with 17 bases between.

The CDR3 DNA is TGTGCCACCAGCAGAGGCGGGGGACCGTACGAGCAGTACTTC. The encoded protein is CATSRGGGPYEQYF. This rearrangement joins TRBV15 to TRBJ2-7; 7 bases map to TRBD2. V lost 1 base and J lost 4; bases outside the gene matches: 4. The CDR3 runs to 14 residues. The germline V gene encodes CDR1 LNHNV and CDR2 YYDKDF (reference sequence). Filled out from reference TRBV15 and TRBJ2-7, the complete variable domain reads DAMVIQNPRYQVTQFGKPVTLSCSQTLNHNVMYWYQQKSSQAPKLLFHYYDKDFNNEADTPDNFQSRRPNTSFCFLDIRSPGLGDTAMYLCATSRGGGPYEQYFGPGTRLTVT.

The chain combines TRBV13 with TRBJ2-3; TRBD2 matches at 7 bases. Germline trimming cut 2 bases from V and 3 bases from J; bases unmatched to any gene: 14. CDR3 length: 18 residues. The germline CDR1 and CDR2 sequences are PRHDT and FYEKMQ (reference sequence). The CDR3 coding sequence is TGTGCCAGCAGCTTACCCGTCTCGGAGCGGGGTTGGACAGATACGCAGTATTTT. Translated, it gives CASSLPVSERGWTDTQYF. The complete variable domain, with remaining parts taken from reference TRBV13 and TRBJ2-3, reads AAGVIQSPRHLIKEKRETATLKCYPIPRHDTVYWYQQGPGQDPQFLISFYEKMQSDKGSIPDRFSAQQFSDYHSELNMSSLELGDSALYFCASSLPVSERGWTDTQYFGPGTRLTVL.

V gene TRBV5-6 combines with J gene TRBJ2-2, with TRBD1 matching 7 bases. The CDR3 totals 14 residues. V was clipped by 1 base and J by 7 bases; unmatched bases: 4. CDR1 and CDR2 from the germline V gene are SGHDT and YYEEEE. The CDR3 sequence: CASSLTGVLGELFF. The CDR3 coding sequence is TGTGCCAGCAGCTTGACAGGGGTGCTCGGGGAGCTGTTTTTT.

The V and J genes are TRBV7-9 and TRBJ1-2; TRBD1 aligns across 12 bases. Trimming removed 4 bases from V and 4 bases from J; junction bases left unmatched: 4. Germline CDR1 and CDR2: SEHNR and FQNEAQ (reference sequence). The length of the CDR3 is 15 residues. CDR3 region: CASSSSGQGAYGYTF. The CDR3, as DNA: TGTGCCAGCAGCTCGTCGGGACAGGGGGCCTATGGCTACACCTTC. Looking up the rest from reference TRBV7-9 and TRBJ1-2 gives the full variable domain: DTGVSQNPRHKITKRGQNVTFRCDPISEHNRLYWYRQTLGQGPEFLTYFQNEAQLEKSRLLSDRFSAERPKGSFSTLEIQRTEQGDSAMYLCASSSSGQGAYGYTFGSGTRLTVV.

The chain uses TRBV10-3 and TRBJ2-3, with 9 bases identical to TRBD2. CDR3 length: 15 amino acids. Germline V gives CDR1 ENHRY, CDR2 SYGVKD. The ends lost 2 bases at V and 0 bases at J; junction bases unmatched: 0. This CDR3 is CAISELAGSTDTQYF. DNA of the CDR3: TGTGCCATCAGTGAGCTAGCGGGAAGCACAGATACGCAGTATTTT.

This clone was seen a handful of times. CDR3 protein: CSAIDRNQPQHF. DNA of the CDR3: TGCAGTGCTATTGACAGAAATCAGCCCCAGCATTTT. The J gene is TRBJ1-5, the V gene TRBV20-1; a possible D gene is TRBD1 (5 bases). With 4 bases removed from V and 4 bases from J, the gap between germline ends came to 8 bases. Germline CDR1 DFQATT, CDR2 SNEGSKA (reference sequence). CDR3 length equals 12 residues.

The chain uses TRBV6-5 and TRBJ2-7; a possible D gene is TRBD2 (6 bases). Germline assignment: CDR1 MNHEY and CDR2 SVGAGI. The CDR3 is made up of 12 amino acids. The V end lost 6 bases, the J end lost 13 bases, and 19 bases lay between the germline ends. The CDR3 sequence is CASRISGGLLYF. The CDR3 DNA is TGTGCCAGCAGGATATCAGGAGGGCTCCTCTACTTC.

The chain is built from TRBV3-1 (or the pseudogene TRBV3-2) and TRBJ2-3; 7 positions match TRBD2. Losses at the gene ends were 4 bases for V and 6 bases for J; bases not matched to a gene: 10. Germline loops: CDR1 LGHDT, CDR2 YNNKEL (reference sequence). The CDR3 loop spans 15 amino acids. CDR3 sequence reads: CASSPNPGGFDTQYF. CDR3 nucleotides: TGTGCCAGCAGCCCAAACCCGGGGGGATTCGATACGCAGTATTTT.